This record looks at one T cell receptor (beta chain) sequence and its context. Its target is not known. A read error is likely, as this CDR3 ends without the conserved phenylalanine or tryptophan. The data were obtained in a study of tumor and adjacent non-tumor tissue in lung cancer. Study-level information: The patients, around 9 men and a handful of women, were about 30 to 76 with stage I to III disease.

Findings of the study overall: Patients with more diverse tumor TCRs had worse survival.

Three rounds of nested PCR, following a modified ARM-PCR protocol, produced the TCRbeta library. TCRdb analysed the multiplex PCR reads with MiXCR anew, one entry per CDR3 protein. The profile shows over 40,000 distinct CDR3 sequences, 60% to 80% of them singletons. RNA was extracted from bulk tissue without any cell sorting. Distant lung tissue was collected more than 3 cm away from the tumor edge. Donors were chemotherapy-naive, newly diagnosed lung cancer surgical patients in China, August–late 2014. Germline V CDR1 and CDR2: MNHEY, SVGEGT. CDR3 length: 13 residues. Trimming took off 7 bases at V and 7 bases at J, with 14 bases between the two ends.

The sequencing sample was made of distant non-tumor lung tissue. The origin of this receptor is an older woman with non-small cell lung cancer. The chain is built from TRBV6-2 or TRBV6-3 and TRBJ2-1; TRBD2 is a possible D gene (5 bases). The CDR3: CASIDSERNEQFL. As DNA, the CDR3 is TGTGCCAGCATCGATAGCGAGAGGAATGAGCAGTTCTTA.